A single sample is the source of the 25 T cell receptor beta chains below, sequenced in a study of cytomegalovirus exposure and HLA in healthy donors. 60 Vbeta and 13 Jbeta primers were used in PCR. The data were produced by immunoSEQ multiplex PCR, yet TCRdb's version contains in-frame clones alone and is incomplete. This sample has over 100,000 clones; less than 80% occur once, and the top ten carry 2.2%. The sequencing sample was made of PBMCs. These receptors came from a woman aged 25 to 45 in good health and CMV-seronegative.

The CDR3 sequence is CASSEPRTGFKAEKLFF. CDR3 nucleotide sequence: TGTGCCAGCAGTGAACCTCGCACAGGGTTTAAGGCCGAAAAACTGTTTTTT. V is TRBV6-1 and J is TRBJ1-4; a possible D gene is TRBD1 (6 bases). Germline-derived CDR1 and CDR2 are MNHNS and SASEGT. V was trimmed by 2 bases and J by 8 bases, leaving 21 bases between them. This CDR3 is built from 17 residues.

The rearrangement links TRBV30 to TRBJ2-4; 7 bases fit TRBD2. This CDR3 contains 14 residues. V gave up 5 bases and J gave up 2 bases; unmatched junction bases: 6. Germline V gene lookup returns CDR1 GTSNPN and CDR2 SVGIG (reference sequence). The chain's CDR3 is CAWRARGSKNIQYF. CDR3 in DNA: TGTGCCTGGCGTGCGCGGGGGTCCAAAAACATTCAGTACTTC.

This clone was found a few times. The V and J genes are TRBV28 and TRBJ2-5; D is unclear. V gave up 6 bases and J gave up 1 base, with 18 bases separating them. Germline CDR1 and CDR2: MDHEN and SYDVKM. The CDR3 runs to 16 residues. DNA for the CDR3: TGTGCCAGCAGCCTCGGGTCCGCCACCGCCCAAGAGACCCAGTACTTC. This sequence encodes CASSLGSATAQETQYF.

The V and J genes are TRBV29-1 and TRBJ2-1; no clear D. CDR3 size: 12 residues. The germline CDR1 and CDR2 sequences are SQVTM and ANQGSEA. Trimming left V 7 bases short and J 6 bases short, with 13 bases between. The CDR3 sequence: CSAELLANEQFF. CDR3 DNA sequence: TGCAGCGCCGAATTATTAGCCAATGAGCAGTTCTTC.

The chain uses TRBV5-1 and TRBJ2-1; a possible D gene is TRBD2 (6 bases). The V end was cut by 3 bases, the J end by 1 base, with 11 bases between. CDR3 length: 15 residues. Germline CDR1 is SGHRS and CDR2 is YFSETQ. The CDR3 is CASSSSGESYNEQFF. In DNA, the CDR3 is TGCGCCAGCAGCTCGTCGGGAGAGTCCTACAATGAGCAGTTCTTC.

The CDR3 coding sequence is TGTGCCAGCAGTGACTTGGGACTAGCCGGGGCGCAGTTCTTC. This encodes CASSDLGLAGAQFF. This chain joins TRBV6-4 and TRBJ2-1, with TRBD2 matching 9 bases. CDR3 length: 14 residues. CDR1 is MRHNA and CDR2 is SNTAGT in the germline V gene. The J segment lost 12 bases and the V segment lost 1 base, leaving 7 bases of the junction unmatched.

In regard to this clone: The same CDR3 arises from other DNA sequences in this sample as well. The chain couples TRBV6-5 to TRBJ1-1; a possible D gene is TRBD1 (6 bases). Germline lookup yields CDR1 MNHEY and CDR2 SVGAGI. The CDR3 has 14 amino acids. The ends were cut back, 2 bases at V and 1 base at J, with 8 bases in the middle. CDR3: CASSYDRKNTEAFF. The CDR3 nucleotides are TGTGCCAGCAGTTACGACAGGAAGAACACTGAAGCTTTCTTT.

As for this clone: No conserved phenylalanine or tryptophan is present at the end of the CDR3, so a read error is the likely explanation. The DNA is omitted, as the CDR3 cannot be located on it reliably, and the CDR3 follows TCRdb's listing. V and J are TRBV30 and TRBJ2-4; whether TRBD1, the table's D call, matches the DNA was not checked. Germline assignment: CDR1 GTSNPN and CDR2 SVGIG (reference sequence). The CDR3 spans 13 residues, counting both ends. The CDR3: CAWSFASGMDIRL.

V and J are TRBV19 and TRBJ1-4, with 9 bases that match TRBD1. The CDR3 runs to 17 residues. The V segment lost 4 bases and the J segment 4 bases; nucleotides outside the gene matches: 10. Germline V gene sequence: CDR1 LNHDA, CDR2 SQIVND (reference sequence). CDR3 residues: CASSTQPGQGINEKLFF. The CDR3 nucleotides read TGTGCCAGTAGTACCCAACCGGGACAGGGTATTAATGAAAAACTGTTTTTT.

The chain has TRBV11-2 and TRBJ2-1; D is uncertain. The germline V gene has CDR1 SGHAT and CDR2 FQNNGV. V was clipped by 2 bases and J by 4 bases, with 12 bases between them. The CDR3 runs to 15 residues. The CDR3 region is CASSLIPEVYNEQFF. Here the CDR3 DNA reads TGTGCCAGCAGCTTAATTCCAGAAGTGTACAATGAGCAGTTCTTC.

The CDR3 DNA sequence: TGTGCCAGCAGCCCGGTAGCGGGGCCTAGCACAGATACGCAGTATTTT. Encoded protein: CASSPVAGPSTDTQYF. V and J are TRBV7-9 and TRBJ2-3, with 8 bases identical to TRBD2. V gave up 5 bases and J gave up 0 bases; unmatched junction bases: 7. The germline V gene has CDR1 SEHNR and CDR2 FQNEAQ (reference sequence). The CDR3 totals 16 residues.

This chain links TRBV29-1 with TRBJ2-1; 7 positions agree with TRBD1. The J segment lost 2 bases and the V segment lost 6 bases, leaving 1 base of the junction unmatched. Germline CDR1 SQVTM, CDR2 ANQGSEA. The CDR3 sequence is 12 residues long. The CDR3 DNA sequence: TGCAGCGTAGACAGGGCCTACAATGAGCAGTTCTTC. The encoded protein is CSVDRAYNEQFF.

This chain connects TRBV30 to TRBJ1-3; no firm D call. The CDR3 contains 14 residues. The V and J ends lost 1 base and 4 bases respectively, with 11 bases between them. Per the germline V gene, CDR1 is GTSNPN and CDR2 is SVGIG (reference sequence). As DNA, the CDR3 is TGTGCCTGGAGTGGGGCAGGAGGAGGAAACACCATATATTTT. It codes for CAWSGAGGGNTIYF.

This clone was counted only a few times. In nucleotides, the CDR3 is TGCAGCGTTGAGTCTTCGGGAGGGTTCCAAGAGACCCAGTACTTC. It is translated as CSVESSGGFQETQYF. The genes are TRBV29-1 and TRBJ2-5, with TRBD2 identical over 8 bases. This CDR3 has 15 amino acids. After removal of 3 bases from V and 1 base from J, the junction contained 7 bases not matched to a gene. Per germline, CDR1 SQVTM and CDR2 ANQGSEA.

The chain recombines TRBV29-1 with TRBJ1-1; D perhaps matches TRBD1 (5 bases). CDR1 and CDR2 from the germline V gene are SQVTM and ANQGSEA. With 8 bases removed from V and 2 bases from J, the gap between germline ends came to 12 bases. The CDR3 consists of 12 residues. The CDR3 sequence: CSSKGQNTEAFF. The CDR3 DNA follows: TGCAGCTCTAAAGGACAAAACACTGAAGCTTTCTTT.

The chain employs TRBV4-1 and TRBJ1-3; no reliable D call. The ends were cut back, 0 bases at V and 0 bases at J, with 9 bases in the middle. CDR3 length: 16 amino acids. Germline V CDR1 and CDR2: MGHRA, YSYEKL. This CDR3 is CASSQDTEGSGNTIYF. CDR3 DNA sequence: TGCGCCAGCAGCCAAGACACAGAAGGCTCTGGAAACACCATATATTTT.

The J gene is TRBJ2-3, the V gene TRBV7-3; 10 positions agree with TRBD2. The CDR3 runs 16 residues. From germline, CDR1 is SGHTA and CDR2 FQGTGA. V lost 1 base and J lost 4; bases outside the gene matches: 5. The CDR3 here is CASSLMGLAYPDTQYF. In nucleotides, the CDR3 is TGTGCCAGCAGCTTAATGGGACTAGCGTATCCAGATACGCAGTATTTT.

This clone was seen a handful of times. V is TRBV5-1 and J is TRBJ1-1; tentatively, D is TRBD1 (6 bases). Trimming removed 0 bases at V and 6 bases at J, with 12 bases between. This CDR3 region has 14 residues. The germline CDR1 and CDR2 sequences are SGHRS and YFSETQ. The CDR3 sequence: CASSLGQVGSEAFF. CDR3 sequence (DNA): TGCGCCAGCAGCTTGGGACAGGTCGGGTCTGAAGCTTTCTTT.

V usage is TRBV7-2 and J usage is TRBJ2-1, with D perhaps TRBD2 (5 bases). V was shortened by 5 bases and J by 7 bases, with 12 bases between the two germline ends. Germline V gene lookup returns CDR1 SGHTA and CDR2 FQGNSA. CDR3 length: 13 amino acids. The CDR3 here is CASSTGLKNEQFF. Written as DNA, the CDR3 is TGTGCCAGCAGCACCGGACTGAAAAATGAGCAGTTCTTC.

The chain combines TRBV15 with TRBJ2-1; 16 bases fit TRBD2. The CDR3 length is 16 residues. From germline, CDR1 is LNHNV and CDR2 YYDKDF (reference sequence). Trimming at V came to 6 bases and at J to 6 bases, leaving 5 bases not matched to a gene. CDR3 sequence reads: CATSSGTSGRANEQFF. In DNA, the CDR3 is TGTGCCACCAGTTCCGGGACTAGCGGGAGGGCCAATGAGCAGTTCTTC.

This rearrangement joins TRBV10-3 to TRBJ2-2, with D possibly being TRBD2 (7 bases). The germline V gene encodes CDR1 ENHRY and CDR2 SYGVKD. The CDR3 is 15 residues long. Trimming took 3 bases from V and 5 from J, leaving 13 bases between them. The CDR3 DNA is TGTGCCATCAGTGATGAACAGGGAGGGACCGGGGAGCTGTTTTTT. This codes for CAISDEQGGTGELFF.

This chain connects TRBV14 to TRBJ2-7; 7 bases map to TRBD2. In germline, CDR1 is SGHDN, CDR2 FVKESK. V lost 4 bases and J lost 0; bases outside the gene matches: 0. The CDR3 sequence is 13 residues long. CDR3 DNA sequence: TGTGCCAGCAGCCGGGACTACTCCTACGAGCAGTACTTC. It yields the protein CASSRDYSYEQYF.

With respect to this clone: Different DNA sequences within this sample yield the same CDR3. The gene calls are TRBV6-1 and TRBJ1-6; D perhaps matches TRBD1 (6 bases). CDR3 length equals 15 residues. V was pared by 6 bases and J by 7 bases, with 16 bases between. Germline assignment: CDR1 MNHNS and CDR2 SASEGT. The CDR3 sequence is CASRLTGHGNSPLHF. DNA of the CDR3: TGTGCCAGCAGGTTGACAGGTCACGGCAATTCACCCCTCCACTTT.

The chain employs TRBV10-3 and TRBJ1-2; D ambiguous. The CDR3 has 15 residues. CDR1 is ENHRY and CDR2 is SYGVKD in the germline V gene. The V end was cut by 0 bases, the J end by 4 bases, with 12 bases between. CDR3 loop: CAISESLGRGYGYTF. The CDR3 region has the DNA TGTGCCATCAGTGAGTCTCTGGGTCGGGGCTATGGCTACACCTTC.

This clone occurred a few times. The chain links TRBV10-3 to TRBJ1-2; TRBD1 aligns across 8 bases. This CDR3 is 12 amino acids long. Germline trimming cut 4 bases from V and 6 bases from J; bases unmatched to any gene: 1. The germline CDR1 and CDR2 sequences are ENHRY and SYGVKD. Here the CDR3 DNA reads TGTGCCATCAGTGGACAGGGGAATGGCTACACCTTC. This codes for CAISGQGNGYTF.